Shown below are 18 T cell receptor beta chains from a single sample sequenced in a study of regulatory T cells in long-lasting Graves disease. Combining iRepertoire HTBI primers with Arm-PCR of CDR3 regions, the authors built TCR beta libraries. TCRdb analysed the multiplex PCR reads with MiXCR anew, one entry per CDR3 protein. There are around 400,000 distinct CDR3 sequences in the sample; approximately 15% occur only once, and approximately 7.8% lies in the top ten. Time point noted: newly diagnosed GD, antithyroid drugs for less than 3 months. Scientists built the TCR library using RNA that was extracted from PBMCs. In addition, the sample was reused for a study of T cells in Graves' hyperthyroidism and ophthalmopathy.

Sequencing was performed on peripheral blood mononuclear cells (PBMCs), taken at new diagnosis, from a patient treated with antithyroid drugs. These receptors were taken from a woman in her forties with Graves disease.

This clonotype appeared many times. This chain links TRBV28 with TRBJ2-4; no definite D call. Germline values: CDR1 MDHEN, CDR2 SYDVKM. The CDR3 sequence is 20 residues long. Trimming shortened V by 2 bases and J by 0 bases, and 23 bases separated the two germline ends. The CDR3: CASSLISDSSARLAKNIQYF. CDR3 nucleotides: TGTGCCAGCAGTTTAATAAGCGACTCAAGCGCCAGGCTAGCCAAAAACATTCAGTACTTC.

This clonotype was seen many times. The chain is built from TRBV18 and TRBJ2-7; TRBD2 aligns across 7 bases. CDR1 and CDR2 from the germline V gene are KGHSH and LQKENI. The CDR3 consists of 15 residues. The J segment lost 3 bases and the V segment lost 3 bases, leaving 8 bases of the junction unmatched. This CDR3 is CASSPPGLTYYEQYF. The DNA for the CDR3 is TGTGCCAGCTCACCCCCGGGACTAACGTACTACGAGCAGTACTTC.

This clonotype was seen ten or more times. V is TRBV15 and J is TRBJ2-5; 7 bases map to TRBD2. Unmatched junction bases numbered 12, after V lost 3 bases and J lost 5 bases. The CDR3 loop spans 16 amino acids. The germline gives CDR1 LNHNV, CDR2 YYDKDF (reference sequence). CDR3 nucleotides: TGTGCCACCAGCAGGGACTACTCTAGCGGCGGTGAGACCCAGTACTTC. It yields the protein CATSRDYSSGGETQYF.

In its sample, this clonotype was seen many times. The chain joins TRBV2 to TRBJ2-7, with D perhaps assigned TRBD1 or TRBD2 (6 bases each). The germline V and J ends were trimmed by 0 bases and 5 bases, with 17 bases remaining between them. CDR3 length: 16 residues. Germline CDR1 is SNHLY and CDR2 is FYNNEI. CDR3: CASSEALGGGQNEQYF. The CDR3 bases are TGTGCCAGCAGTGAAGCGCTGGGGGGCGGGCAGAACGAGCAGTACTTC.

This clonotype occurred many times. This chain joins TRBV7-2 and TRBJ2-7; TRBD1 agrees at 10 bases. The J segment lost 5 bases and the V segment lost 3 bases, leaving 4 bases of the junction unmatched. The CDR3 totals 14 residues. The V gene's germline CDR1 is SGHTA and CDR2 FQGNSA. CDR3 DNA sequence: TGTGCCAGCAGCTTGTCGACAGGGGGCAACGAGCAGTACTTC. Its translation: CASSLSTGGNEQYF.

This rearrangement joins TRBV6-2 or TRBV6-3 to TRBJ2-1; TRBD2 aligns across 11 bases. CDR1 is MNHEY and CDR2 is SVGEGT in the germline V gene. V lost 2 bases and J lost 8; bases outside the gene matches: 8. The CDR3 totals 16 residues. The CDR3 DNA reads TGTGCCAGCAGTTACGTACCGGGACTAGCGGAAGATGAGCAGTTCTTC. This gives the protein CASSYVPGLAEDEQFF.

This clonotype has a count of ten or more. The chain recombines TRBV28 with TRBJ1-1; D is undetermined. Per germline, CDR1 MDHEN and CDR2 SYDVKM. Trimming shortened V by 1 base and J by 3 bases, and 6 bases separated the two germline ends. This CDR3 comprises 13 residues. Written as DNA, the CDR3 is TGTGCCAGCAGTTTATTTTCGGACACTGAAGCTTTCTTT. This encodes CASSLFSDTEAFF. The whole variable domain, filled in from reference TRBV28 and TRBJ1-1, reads DVKVTQSSRYLVKRTGEKVFLECVQDMDHENMFWYRQDPGLGLRLIYFSYDVKMKEKGDIPEGYSVSREKKERFSLILESASTNQTSMYLCASSLFSDTEAFFGQGTRLTVV.

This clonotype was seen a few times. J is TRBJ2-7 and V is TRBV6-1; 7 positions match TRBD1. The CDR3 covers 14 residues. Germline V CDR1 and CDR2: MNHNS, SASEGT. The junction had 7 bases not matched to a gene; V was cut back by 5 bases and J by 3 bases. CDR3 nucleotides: TGTGCCAGCAGTACGACAGGGTTTGGCTACGAGCAGTACTTC. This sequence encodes CASSTTGFGYEQYF.

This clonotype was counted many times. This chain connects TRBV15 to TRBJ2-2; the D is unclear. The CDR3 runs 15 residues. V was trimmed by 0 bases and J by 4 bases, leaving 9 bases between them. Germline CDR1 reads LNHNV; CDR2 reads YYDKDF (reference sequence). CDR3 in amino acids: CATSRDKGFTGELFF. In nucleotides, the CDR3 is TGTGCCACCAGCAGAGATAAGGGCTTCACCGGGGAGCTGTTTTTT.

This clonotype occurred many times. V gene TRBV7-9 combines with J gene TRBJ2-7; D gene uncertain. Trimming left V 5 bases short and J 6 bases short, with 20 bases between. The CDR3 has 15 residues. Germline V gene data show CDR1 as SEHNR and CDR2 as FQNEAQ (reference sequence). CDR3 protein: CASSPPLSLNREQYF. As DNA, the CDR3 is TGTGCCAGCAGCCCCCCCCTTAGTCTGAATCGCGAGCAGTACTTC. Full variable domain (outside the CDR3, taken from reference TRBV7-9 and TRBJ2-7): DTGVSQNPRHKITKRGQNVTFRCDPISEHNRLYWYRQTLGQGPEFLTYFQNEAQLEKSRLLSDRFSAERPKGSFSTLEIQRTEQGDSAMYLCASSPPLSLNREQYFGPGTRLTVT.

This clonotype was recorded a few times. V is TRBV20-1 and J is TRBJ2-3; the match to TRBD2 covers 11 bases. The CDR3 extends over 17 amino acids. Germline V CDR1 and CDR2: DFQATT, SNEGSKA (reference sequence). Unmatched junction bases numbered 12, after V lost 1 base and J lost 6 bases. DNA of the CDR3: TGCAGTGCTAGAGGGGGGCGAACTAGCGGGAGAGGGGATACGCAGTATTTT. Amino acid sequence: CSARGGRTSGRGDTQYF.

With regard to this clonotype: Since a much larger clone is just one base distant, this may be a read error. CDR3 DNA sequence: TGCAGCGTTGAAGATTTCCAGGGCGAAGAGACCCAGTGCTTC. Its translation is CSVEDFQGEETQCF. The V gene is TRBV29-1, the J gene TRBJ2-5, with D possibly being TRBD1 (5 bases). CDR1 and CDR2 (germline): SQVTM, ANQGSEA. The CDR3 has 14 amino acids.

The CDR3 DNA sequence: TGCGCCAGCAGCCCCTTAGCGGGAGCTAGCACCGGGGAGCTGTTTTTT. This codes for CASSPLAGASTGELFF. J is TRBJ2-2 and V is TRBV4-1, with 9 bases identical to TRBD2. The CDR3 spans 16 residues. V trimming: 4 bases; J trimming: 4 bases; junction bases outside the gene matches: 7. From germline, CDR1 is MGHRA and CDR2 YSYEKL.

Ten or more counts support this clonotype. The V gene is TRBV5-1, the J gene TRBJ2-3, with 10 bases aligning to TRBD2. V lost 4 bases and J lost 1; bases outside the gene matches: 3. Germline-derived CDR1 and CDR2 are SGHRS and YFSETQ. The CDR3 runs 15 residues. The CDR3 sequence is CASSPGTSGTDTQYF. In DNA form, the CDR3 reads TGCGCCAGCAGCCCAGGGACTAGCGGCACAGATACGCAGTATTTT.

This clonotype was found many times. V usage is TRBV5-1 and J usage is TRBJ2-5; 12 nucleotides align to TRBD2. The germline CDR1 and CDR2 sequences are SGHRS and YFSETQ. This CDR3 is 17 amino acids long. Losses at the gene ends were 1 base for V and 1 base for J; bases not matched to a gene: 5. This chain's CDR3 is CASSLQLAGGGQETQYF. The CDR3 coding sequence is TGCGCCAGCAGCTTGCAACTAGCGGGAGGAGGCCAAGAGACCCAGTACTTC. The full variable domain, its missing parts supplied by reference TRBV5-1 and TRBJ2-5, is KAGVTQTPRYLIKTRGQQVTLSCSPISGHRSVSWYQQTPGQGLQFLFEYFSETQRNKGNFPGRFSGRQFSNSRSEMNVSTLELGDSALYLCASSLQLAGGGQETQYFGPGTRLLVL.

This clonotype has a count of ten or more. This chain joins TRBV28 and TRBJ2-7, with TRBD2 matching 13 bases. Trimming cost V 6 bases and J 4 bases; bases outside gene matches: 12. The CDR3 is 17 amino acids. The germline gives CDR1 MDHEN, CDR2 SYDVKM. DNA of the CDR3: TGTGCCAGCAGCGGTGGACTAGCGGGAGCTCAGAGGTACGAGCAGTACTTC. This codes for CASSGGLAGAQRYEQYF.

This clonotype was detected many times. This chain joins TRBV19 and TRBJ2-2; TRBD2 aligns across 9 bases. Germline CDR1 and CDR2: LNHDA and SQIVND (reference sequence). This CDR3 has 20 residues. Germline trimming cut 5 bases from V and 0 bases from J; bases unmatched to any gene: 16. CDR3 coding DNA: TGTGCCAGTAGTTTCGGGGTAGCGGGAGATCTAATTGCGAACACCGGGGAGCTGTTTTTT. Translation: CASSFGVAGDLIANTGELFF.

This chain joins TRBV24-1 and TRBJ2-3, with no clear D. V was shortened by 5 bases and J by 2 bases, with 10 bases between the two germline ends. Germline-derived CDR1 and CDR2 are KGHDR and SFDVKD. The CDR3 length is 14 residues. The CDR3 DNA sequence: TGTGCCACCAGTGGTGAGCTCTACACAGATACGCAGTATTTT. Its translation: CATSGELYTDTQYF.